This TCR beta chain originates from a study of T cells in localized non-small cell lung cancer. Study results and limitations: Heterogeneity remains possible, as sequencing covered one tumor region only. A median 57 of the top 100 tumor clones appeared in adjacent lung.

Points on this clone: Its antigen remains unidentified.

The CDR3 is 15 residues long. The junction had 6 bases not matched to a gene; V was cut back by 5 bases and J by 4 bases. In germline, CDR1 is SGHRS, CDR2 YFSETQ. Assay used: immunoSEQ multiplex PCR; TCRdb lists only in-frame clones, some missing. The data hold 100,000 to 150,000 clones, with roughly 90% observed a single time. V gene TRBV5-1 combines with J gene TRBJ1-3, with 10 bases fitting TRBD1. The origin of this receptor is a female donor aged 60 or older with stage I lung adenocarcinoma. This sample comprised peripheral blood, obtained before any cancer treatment. The CDR3 loop is CASSSGTGEGNTIYF. The CDR3 nucleotides read TGCGCCAGCAGTAGCGGGACAGGGGAAGGAAACACCATATATTTT.